The T cell receptor beta chain described here comes from a study of identifying expanded T cells in peripheral blood. General observations from the study: Roughly 1.2 clones differed between technical replicates, versus about 15 and 19 over time. Roughly two-week clone count variance significantly increased as total template count grew.

The CDR3 contains 14 residues. Trimming pared 4 bases from V and 7 bases from J, leaving 13 bases between. Germline V gives CDR1 LGHNA, CDR2 YSLEER. TCRdb keeps only in-frame clones here, not all; method: immunoSEQ multiplex PCR. Of 100,000 to 150,000 clones in the sample, 65% to 90% were seen once. During the collection period, no donor immune events like infections were recorded. To note about this clone: What it binds is not known.

This sequence was found in a person between 18 and 75 years old in good health. V is TRBV4-3 and J is TRBJ1-4; D gene ambiguous. Sequencing used blood. CDR3 bases: TGCGCCAGCAGCCTCTTCCTTTCCGGTGAAAAACTGTTTTTT. It is translated as CASSLFLSGEKLFF.